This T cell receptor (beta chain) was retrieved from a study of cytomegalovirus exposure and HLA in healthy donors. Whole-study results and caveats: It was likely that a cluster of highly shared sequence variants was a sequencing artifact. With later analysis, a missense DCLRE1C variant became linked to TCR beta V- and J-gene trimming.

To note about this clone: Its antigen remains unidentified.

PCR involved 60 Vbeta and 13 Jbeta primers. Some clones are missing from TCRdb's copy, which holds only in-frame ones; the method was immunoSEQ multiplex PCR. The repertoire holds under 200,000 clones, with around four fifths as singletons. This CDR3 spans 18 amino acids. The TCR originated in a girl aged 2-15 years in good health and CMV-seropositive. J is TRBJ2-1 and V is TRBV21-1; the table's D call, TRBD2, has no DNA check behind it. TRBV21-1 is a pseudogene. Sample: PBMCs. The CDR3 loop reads CASSQGGRGGREYNEQFF. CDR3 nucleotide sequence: TGTGCCAGCAGCCAAGGGGGAAGGGGCGGGAGGGAATACAATGAGCAGTTCTTC.